The 31 T cell receptor beta chains below were found in one sample sequenced in a study of spatial heterogeneity in lung cancer. TCRdb reprocessed the 5' RACE reads with MiXCR, giving one entry per CDR3 protein. This sample has about 45,000 distinct CDR3 sequences, with roughly 7.1% found just once. Time point specified: sample taken at primary tumor resection. Whole RNA was taken from tumor, nontumor lung or frozen PBMC; it was then sequenced unsorted. Sequences were derived from PBMCs, sampled at surgery. Receptors were obtained from a female donor with early-stage non-small cell lung cancer.

This clonotype appeared a few times. The rearrangement uses TRBV20-1 and TRBJ2-3; no firm D call. The CDR3 is made up of 13 amino acids. Germline CDR1 DFQATT, CDR2 SNEGSKA (reference sequence). V lost 6 bases to trimming and J lost 0 bases, with 10 bases between them. The CDR3 here is CSAEHPSTDTQYF. CDR3 nucleotides: TGCAGTGCGGAGCACCCGAGCACAGATACGCAGTATTTT.

Ten or more counts support this clonotype. This chain joins TRBV5-1 and TRBJ2-1, with D maybe TRBD1 (5 bases). V lost 0 bases, J lost 1 base, and 5 bases lay in between. From germline, CDR1 is SGHRS and CDR2 YFSETQ. The CDR3 is 14 residues long. The CDR3: CASSLDRSYNEQFF. CDR3 DNA: TGCGCCAGCAGCTTGGACAGGTCCTACAATGAGCAGTTCTTC.

This clonotype has a count of ten or more. The chain has TRBV30 and TRBJ1-3; D uncertain. CDR1 is GTSNPN, CDR2 SVGIG, per germline (reference sequence). This CDR3 has 11 residues. V shed 0 bases and J shed 6 bases, with 3 bases lying between them. DNA for the CDR3: TGTGCCTGGAGTGTAAAAAACACCATATATTTT. It specifies CAWSVKNTIYF.

This clonotype was detected a few times. The chain is built from TRBV10-3 and TRBJ2-1; TRBD2 matches 14 bases. Trimming at V came to 4 bases and at J to 4 bases, leaving 6 bases not matched to a gene. Germline CDR1 and CDR2: ENHRY and SYGVKD. The length of the CDR3 is 17 residues. The chain's CDR3 is CAISGGLAGEPYNEQFF. CDR3 bases: TGTGCCATCAGTGGGGGACTAGCGGGGGAGCCATACAATGAGCAGTTCTTC.

This clonotype has just a few counts. This chain connects TRBV4-1 to TRBJ1-5; D call uncertain. The CDR3 loop spans 13 amino acids. CDR1 is MGHRA and CDR2 is YSYEKL in the germline V gene. Trimming took off 0 bases at V and 7 bases at J, with 7 bases between the two ends. The CDR3 region has the DNA TGCGCCAGCAGCCAAGATGGGGTCCAGCCCCAGCATTTT. It yields the protein CASSQDGVQPQHF.

The sample holds many counts of this clonotype. This chain uses TRBV7-9 with TRBJ1-2, with TRBD1 matching 7 bases. This CDR3 comprises 14 residues. Germline CDR1 is SEHNR and CDR2 is FQNEAQ (reference sequence). V gave up 2 bases and J gave up 3 bases; unmatched junction bases: 3. This chain's CDR3 is CASSLTGVDYGYTF. In DNA, the CDR3 is TGTGCCAGCAGCTTAACAGGGGTGGACTATGGCTACACCTTC.

This clonotype was detected ten times or more. The CDR3 region is CSALTGRQPQHF. The CDR3 coding sequence is TGCAGTGCCCTGACAGGGCGACAGCCCCAGCATTTT. The chain couples TRBV20-1 to TRBJ1-5; 7 bases are a match to TRBD1. V lost 6 bases, J lost 7 bases, and 6 bases stayed unmatched. There are 12 residues in the CDR3. Germline V gene sequence: CDR1 DFQATT, CDR2 SNEGSKA (reference sequence).

This clonotype was counted ten times or more. The V and J genes are TRBV12-3 or TRBV12-4 and TRBJ2-7; the D is unclear. This CDR3 region has 11 residues. Trimming took 3 bases from V and 6 from J, leaving 6 bases between them. The CDR3 nucleotides are TGTGCCAGCAGTTTCCCGCTCGAGCAGTACTTC. This sequence encodes CASSFPLEQYF.

This clonotype was picked up a small number of times. This chain connects TRBV5-4 to TRBJ1-1; TRBD1 agrees at 7 bases. The CDR3 runs 15 residues. Germline CDR1 SGHNT, CDR2 YYREEE (reference sequence). The V segment lost 1 base and the J segment 2 bases; nucleotides outside the gene matches: 5. CDR3 sequence reads: CASSLWAGGNTEAFF. DNA for the CDR3: TGTGCCAGCAGCTTGTGGGCAGGGGGAAACACTGAAGCTTTCTTT.

The chain links TRBV29-1 to TRBJ2-6, with D perhaps matching TRBD1 (5 bases). Trimming took off 5 bases at V and 0 bases at J, with 11 bases between the two ends. The CDR3 is 15 amino acids. CDR1 is SQVTM and CDR2 is ANQGSEA in the germline V gene. The CDR3 coding sequence is TGCAGCGTTCAGGGCGTAATCTCTGGGGCCAACGTCCTGACTTTC. Translating gives CSVQGVISGANVLTF.

The V gene is TRBV5-4, the J gene TRBJ1-1; 7 nucleotides line up with TRBD1. Germline-derived CDR1 and CDR2 are SGHNT and YYREEE (reference sequence). With 0 bases clipped from V and 2 bases from J, the junction kept 4 bases outside the gene matches. The CDR3 runs to 15 residues. Here the CDR3 reads CASSLVGTANTEAFF. For the CDR3, the DNA is TGTGCCAGCAGCTTGGTCGGGACAGCCAACACTGAAGCTTTCTTT.

V and J are TRBV14 and TRBJ1-6; 9 positions agree with TRBD1. Germline trimming cut 1 base from V and 9 bases from J; bases unmatched to any gene: 10. The CDR3 contains 17 residues. Germline V gives CDR1 SGHDN, CDR2 FVKESK. In nucleotides, the CDR3 is TGTGCCAGCAGCCAAGCGGGACAGGGCGCCTGGGTTTCACCCCTCCACTTT. Protein sequence: CASSQAGQGAWVSPLHF.

This clonotype was recorded a few times. The genes are TRBV14 and TRBJ1-1; D is unclear. Germline-derived CDR1 and CDR2 are SGHDN and FVKESK. There are 11 residues in the CDR3. V gave up 1 base and J gave up 8 bases, with 5 bases separating them. CDR3 sequence: CASSQGVEAFF. As DNA, the CDR3 is TGTGCCAGCAGCCAAGGAGTAGAAGCTTTCTTT.

J is TRBJ2-7 and V is TRBV12-3 or TRBV12-4; TRBD1 or TRBD2 may be the D gene (5 bases each). V dropped 5 bases and J dropped 0 bases, with 11 bases sitting between them. CDR3 length: 14 amino acids. This CDR3 reads CASSGAGSSYEQYF. In nucleotides, the CDR3 is TGTGCCAGCAGTGGGGCAGGGAGCTCCTACGAGCAGTACTTC.

The gene calls are TRBV15 and TRBJ1-1; D possibly corresponds to TRBD1 (5 bases). Between the trimmed V and J ends, which lost 7 bases and 1 base, there was a span of 13 bases. The CDR3 is 14 residues long. The V gene's germline CDR1 is LNHNV and CDR2 YYDKDF (reference sequence). CDR3 protein: CATKRGDANTEAFF. The DNA of the CDR3 is TGTGCCACCAAGCGAGGGGATGCGAACACTGAAGCTTTCTTT. Full variable domain (remainder filled in from reference TRBV15 and TRBJ1-1): DAMVIQNPRYQVTQFGKPVTLSCSQTLNHNVMYWYQQKSSQAPKLLFHYYDKDFNNEADTPDNFQSRRPNTSFCFLDIRSPGLGDTAMYLCATKRGDANTEAFFGQGTRLTVV.

This clonotype was detected ten times or more. The J gene is TRBJ2-3, the V gene TRBV4-1; D gene ambiguous. The CDR3 loop spans 17 amino acids. CDR1 is MGHRA and CDR2 is YSYEKL in the germline V gene. V was clipped by 0 bases and J by 2 bases, with 15 bases between them. The CDR3: CASSQETLLQLTDTQYF. The CDR3, as DNA: TGCGCCAGCAGCCAAGAGACTCTACTACAACTCACAGATACGCAGTATTTT.

This clonotype was found a few times. This chain uses TRBV7-2 with TRBJ1-2, with D maybe TRBD1 (5 bases). Germline V CDR1 and CDR2: SGHTA, FQGNSA. Deletions cut 0 bases from V and 5 bases from J, with 7 bases between. This CDR3 has 13 residues. The CDR3: CASSLARGYGYTF. Written as DNA, the CDR3 is TGTGCCAGCAGCTTAGCGCGGGGGTATGGCTACACCTTC.

J is TRBJ1-1 and V is TRBV11-2; no firm D call. Germline loops: CDR1 SGHAT, CDR2 FQNNGV. V was cut by 0 bases and J by 8 bases, with 13 bases left in between. The CDR3 spans 14 residues. CDR3 coding DNA: TGTGCCAGCAGCTTAGATTCGGCAGGAACAGAAGCTTTCTTT. Its translation: CASSLDSAGTEAFF.

This clonotype was picked up many times. This rearrangement joins TRBV27 to TRBJ1-6; tentative D call: TRBD1 (5 bases). CDR3 length: 14 residues. With 5 bases removed from V and 10 bases from J, the gap between germline ends came to 15 bases. CDR1 and CDR2 (germline): MNHEY, SMNVEV (reference sequence). CDR3 DNA: TGTGCCAGCAGTCCACGGGGACTTTTCTCACCCCTCCACTTT. It codes for CASSPRGLFSPLHF.

This clonotype was counted many times. The rearrangement uses TRBV6-5 and TRBJ2-3; 8 bases fit TRBD2. The V and J ends lost 6 bases and 1 base, in that order; junction bases with no gene match: 6. Germline CDR1 and CDR2: MNHEY and SVGAGI. The CDR3 is 15 amino acids. The CDR3 bases are TGTGCCAGCAGCTACGCGGGGGGCGGCACAGATACGCAGTATTTT. Amino acids: CASSYAGGGTDTQYF.

The V and J genes are TRBV7-8 and TRBJ1-4; D is undetermined. Trimming removed 2 bases at V and 7 bases at J, with 8 bases between. The CDR3 is 13 residues long. Per germline, CDR1 SGHVS and CDR2 FQNEAQ. CDR3 nucleotide sequence: TGTGCCAGCAGCTTACCCGGGCTTGAAAAACTGTTTTTT. It is translated as CASSLPGLEKLFF.

There are many counts of this clonotype. The V call is TRBV5-1, the J call TRBJ2-3; possible D gene TRBD2, 5 bases. Trimming took off 4 bases at V and 1 base at J, with 10 bases between the two ends. The CDR3 runs to 14 residues. Germline V gene sequence: CDR1 SGHRS, CDR2 YFSETQ. CDR3 region: CASSSEGGTDTQYF. The CDR3 DNA reads as TGCGCCAGCAGCAGTGAGGGCGGCACAGATACGCAGTATTTT.

V and J are TRBV18 and TRBJ1-2; D unresolved. Deletions cut 3 bases from V and 0 bases from J, with 8 bases between. The V gene's germline CDR1 is KGHSH and CDR2 LQKENI. The CDR3 has 14 residues. CDR3 sequence (DNA): TGTGCCAGCTCACCGAAAGGTGCTAACTATGGCTACACCTTC. It is translated as CASSPKGANYGYTF.

The chain employs TRBV20-1 and TRBJ2-3; 10 nucleotides line up with TRBD2. This CDR3 is built from 15 residues. The germline CDR1 and CDR2 sequences are DFQATT and SNEGSKA (reference sequence). V lost 3 bases and J lost 2; bases outside the gene matches: 5. CDR3 nucleotide sequence: TGCAGTGCTAGGGCTAGCGGGGGCACCACAGATACGCAGTATTTT. It encodes CSARASGGTTDTQYF.

In this sample, this clonotype turned up many times. The chain joins TRBV18 to TRBJ1-1; the D gene is possibly TRBD1 (5 bases). Trimming stripped 3 bases from V and 1 base from J, with 12 bases between. The CDR3 is made up of 15 amino acids. CDR1 is KGHSH, CDR2 LQKENI, per germline. CDR3 nucleotide sequence: TGTGCCAGCTCACCTTACACGACAGAGAACACTGAAGCTTTCTTT. Protein sequence: CASSPYTTENTEAFF.

This clonotype was counted ten times or more. This chain uses TRBV10-3 with TRBJ2-5, with 15 nucleotides matching TRBD2. Trimming cost V 6 bases and J 5 bases; bases outside gene matches: 7. The length of the CDR3 is 16 residues. Germline CDR1 is ENHRY and CDR2 is SYGVKD. CDR3 coding DNA: TGTGCCATCAGGGGGACTAGCGGGGGGCCCGGCGAGACCCAGTACTTC. Amino acid sequence: CAIRGTSGGPGETQYF.

This clonotype was counted at least ten times. V gene TRBV2 combines with J gene TRBJ1-4; D is undetermined. This CDR3 is built from 13 residues. Between the trimmed V and J ends, which lost 4 bases and 5 bases, there was a span of 8 bases. CDR1 and CDR2 (germline): SNHLY, FYNNEI. The CDR3 DNA sequence: TGTGCCAGCAGTGCGGGTGAGAATGAAAAACTGTTTTTT. Its translation is CASSAGENEKLFF.

V is TRBV28 and J is TRBJ2-3; 14 bases fit TRBD2. Germline assignment: CDR1 MDHEN and CDR2 SYDVKM. The CDR3 runs to 19 residues. V lost 6 bases to trimming and J lost 0 bases; unmatched junction nucleotides: 11. The CDR3 nucleotides read TGTGCCAGCAGCCCGGGACTAGCGGGGGAATCCCCTAGCACAGATACGCAGTATTTT. Amino acid sequence: CASSPGLAGESPSTDTQYF.

The CDR3 coding sequence is TGCAGTGCAAATGACAGGGGTCGTACAGATACGCAGTATTTT. It translates to CSANDRGRTDTQYF. V usage is TRBV20-1 and J usage is TRBJ2-3, with 8 positions matching TRBD1. Germline-derived CDR1 and CDR2 are DFQATT and SNEGSKA (reference sequence). J gave up 3 bases and V 6 bases, and 8 bases lay outside the gene matches. This CDR3 region has 14 residues.

This clonotype appeared many times. J is TRBJ1-2 and V is TRBV6-2 or TRBV6-3, with TRBD1 matching 9 bases. With 4 bases clipped from V and 4 bases from J, the junction kept 10 bases outside the gene matches. This CDR3 spans 16 amino acids. Germline V CDR1 and CDR2: MNHEY, SVGEGT. In DNA, the CDR3 is TGTGCCAGCAGTTCCACCGCGACAGGGGGAAGCTATGGCTACACCTTC. Translation gives CASSSTATGGSYGYTF.

Details on this clonotype: A much larger clone sits a single nucleotide away, making a read error possible. The conserved final phenylalanine or tryptophan is absent from the CDR3, which likely points to a read error. The rearrangement joins TRBV7-7 to TRBJ2-5; D ambiguous. This CDR3 contains 14 residues. Germline CDR1 SSHAT, CDR2 FNYEAQ (reference sequence). V lost 5 bases and J 2 bases, leaving 12 bases between the germline ends. CDR3: CASSPGAQQETQYY. Here the CDR3 DNA reads TGTGCCAGCAGCCCGGGTGCCCAACAAGAGACCCAGTACTAC.